This T cell receptor beta chain was retrieved from a study of blood T cell repertoires in COVID-19. Study-wide context: Nucleic acid was either cDNA or gDNA, and it came from T cells, B-cell-depleted T cells, or PBMCs.

Germline V gives CDR1 MNHEY, CDR2 SVGAGI. Trimming cost V 7 bases and J 6 bases, with 19 bases left between them. The CDR3 spans 15 residues. Original analysis: Nucleated cell counts were estimated from reference gene primer amplification. This table comes from immunoSEQ multiplex PCR, and its TCRdb copy is limited to in-frame clones, with some not included. D and trimming were read from the DNA, whereas the V and J calls and clone size are those reported in that table. The data show 55,000 to 75,000 clones, with approximately 86% seen just once and approximately 3.4% held by the top ten. This clone was seen a few times.

The clonotype comes from a man aged 50 to 60 with active COVID-19. Sequenced material: peripheral blood. V and J are TRBV6-5 and TRBJ1-5; possible D gene TRBD1, 5 bases. CDR3: CASKRDSFEGQPQHF. CDR3 bases: TGTGCCAGCAAAAGGGACTCTTTCGAGGGTCAGCCCCAGCATTTT.